This T cell receptor (beta chain) derives from a study of neoadjuvant anti-PD-1 for oral cavity cancer. As for the study in general: Around day 43, patients without progression received a fourth nivolumab dose before surgery. Study results and caveats: After neoadjuvant nivolumab, PBMC T cell clonality was significantly higher in non-responders than responders.

The sample's time point: after neoadjuvant nivolumab, at surgical resection. Cohort: HPV-negative, locally advanced oral cavity squamous cell carcinoma patients. Analysis of PBMCs was direct, with no culture step. Only in-frame clones appear in the TCRdb table, and some are missing; sequencing was by immunoSEQ multiplex PCR. The sample carries approximately 8,800 clones, around 60% recorded once. The CDR3 consists of 13 residues. V lost 2 bases, J lost 1 base, and 6 bases lay in between. Germline V gene data show CDR1 as SGHNT and CDR2 as YYREEE (reference sequence). Concerning this clone: Its target is unknown.

This TCR derives from a person between 35 and 79 years old with oral cavity squamous cell carcinoma. This sample comprised PBMCs, obtained after nivolumab (anti-PD-1) treatment. The chain combines TRBV5-4 with TRBJ1-2; D is ambiguous. The CDR3 region has the DNA TGTGCCAGCAGCTTTAGAAATAACTATGGCTACACCTTC. Protein: CASSFRNNYGYTF. Supplemented by reference TRBV5-4 and TRBJ1-2, the full variable domain reads ETGVTQSPTHLIKTRGQQVTLRCSSQSGHNTVSWYQQALGQGPQFIFQYYREEENGRGNFPPRFSGLQFPNYSSELNVNALELDDSALYLCASSFRNNYGYTFGSGTRLTVV.